The following is a T cell receptor beta chain sequence with its context. Antigen: not known. UMI-labeled TRB cDNA libraries were prepared by 5' RACE. TCRdb re-analyzed the 5' RACE reads; it lists each CDR3 protein once, without DNA. The repertoire table contains some 130,000 distinct CDR3 sequences. This sample is drawn from a study of CXCR3-negative and CXCR3-positive naive CD8 T cells. Study findings and constraints: Partial loss of CXCR3 expression followed cryopreservation; most assays used fresh PBMCs. Diversity was high in both naive subsets and much lower in memory cells.

CDR3 length equals 13 residues. CDR1 is DFQATT, CDR2 SNEGSKA, per germline (reference sequence). Triplicate sorts, around 310,000 cells apiece, were made for each CD8+ T cell subset. The sequenced sample was naive CXCR3- CD8+ T cells from blood. Subset indicated: CD45RO-CCR7+CD27+CD95- naive CD8+ T cells lacking CXCR3 (TNR3-). The chain couples TRBV20-1 to TRBJ2-7; with no DNA, the TCRdb D assignment of TRBD1 cannot be verified. The receptor was derived from a human donor in good health. Some clones in this sample may be carry-over from other donors' samples. The CDR3 spells CSAQTGGRYEQYF.